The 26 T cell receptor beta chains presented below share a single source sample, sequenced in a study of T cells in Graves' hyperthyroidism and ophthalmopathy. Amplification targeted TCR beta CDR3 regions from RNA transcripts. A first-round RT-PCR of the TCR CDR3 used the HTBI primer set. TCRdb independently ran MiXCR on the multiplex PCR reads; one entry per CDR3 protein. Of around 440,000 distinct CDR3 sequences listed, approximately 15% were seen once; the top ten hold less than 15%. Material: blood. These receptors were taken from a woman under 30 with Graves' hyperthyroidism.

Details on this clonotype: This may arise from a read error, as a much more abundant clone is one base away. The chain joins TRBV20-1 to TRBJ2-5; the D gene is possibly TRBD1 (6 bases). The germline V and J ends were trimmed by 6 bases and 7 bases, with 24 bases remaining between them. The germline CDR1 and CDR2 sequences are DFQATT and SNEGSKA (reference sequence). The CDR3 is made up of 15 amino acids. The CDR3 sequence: CSARDRLGSWGTQYF. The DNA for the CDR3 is TGCAGTGCACGAGACAGGTTGGGATCCTGGGGGACCCAGTACTTC.

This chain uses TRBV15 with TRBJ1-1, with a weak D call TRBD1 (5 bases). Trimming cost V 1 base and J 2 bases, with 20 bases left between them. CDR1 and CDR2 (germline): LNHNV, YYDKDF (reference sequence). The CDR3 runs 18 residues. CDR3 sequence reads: CATSRANFGPGDNTEAFF. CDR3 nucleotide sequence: TGTGCCACCAGCAGAGCAAATTTCGGCCCTGGGGACAACACTGAAGCTTTCTTT.

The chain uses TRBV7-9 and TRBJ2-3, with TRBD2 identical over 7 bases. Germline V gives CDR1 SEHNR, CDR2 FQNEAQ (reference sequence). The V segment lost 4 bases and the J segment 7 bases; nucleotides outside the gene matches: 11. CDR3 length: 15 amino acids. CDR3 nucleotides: TGTGCCAGCAGCTCAATATTCCGGGACTACAATACGCAGTATTTT. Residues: CASSSIFRDYNTQYF.

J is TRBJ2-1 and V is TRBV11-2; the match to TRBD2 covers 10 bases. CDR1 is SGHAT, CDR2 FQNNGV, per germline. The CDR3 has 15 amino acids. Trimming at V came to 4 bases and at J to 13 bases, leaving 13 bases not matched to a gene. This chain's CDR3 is CASSYHSGGLNNQFF. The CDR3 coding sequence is TGTGCCAGCAGCTATCATAGCGGGGGGCTTAACAATCAGTTCTTC.

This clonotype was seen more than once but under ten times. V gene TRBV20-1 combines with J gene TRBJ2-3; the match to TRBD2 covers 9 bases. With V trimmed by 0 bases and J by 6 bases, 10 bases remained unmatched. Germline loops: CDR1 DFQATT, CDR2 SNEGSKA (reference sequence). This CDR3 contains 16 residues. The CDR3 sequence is CSARDSGTSSWDTQYF. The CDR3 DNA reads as TGCAGTGCTAGAGACTCCGGGACTAGCAGTTGGGATACGCAGTATTTT.

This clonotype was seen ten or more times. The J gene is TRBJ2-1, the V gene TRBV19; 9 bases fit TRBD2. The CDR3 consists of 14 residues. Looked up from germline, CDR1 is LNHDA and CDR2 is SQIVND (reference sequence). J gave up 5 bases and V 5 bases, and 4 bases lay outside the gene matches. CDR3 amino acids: CASSLLAGNNEQFF. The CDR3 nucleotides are TGTGCCAGTAGTTTGCTAGCGGGGAACAATGAGCAGTTCTTC.

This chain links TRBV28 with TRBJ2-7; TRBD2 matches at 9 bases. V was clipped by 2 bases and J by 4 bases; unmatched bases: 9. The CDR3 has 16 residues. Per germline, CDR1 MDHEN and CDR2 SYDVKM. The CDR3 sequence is CASSLDLGLALYEQYF. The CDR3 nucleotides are TGTGCCAGCAGTTTAGACTTGGGACTAGCTTTGTACGAGCAGTACTTC.

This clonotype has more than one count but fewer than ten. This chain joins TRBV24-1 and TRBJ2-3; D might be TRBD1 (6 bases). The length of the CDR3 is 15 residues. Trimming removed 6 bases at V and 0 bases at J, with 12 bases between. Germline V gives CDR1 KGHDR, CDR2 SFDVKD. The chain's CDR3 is CATSKDSFSTDTQYF. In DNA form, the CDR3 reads TGTGCCACCAGTAAGGACAGCTTTAGCACAGATACGCAGTATTTT.

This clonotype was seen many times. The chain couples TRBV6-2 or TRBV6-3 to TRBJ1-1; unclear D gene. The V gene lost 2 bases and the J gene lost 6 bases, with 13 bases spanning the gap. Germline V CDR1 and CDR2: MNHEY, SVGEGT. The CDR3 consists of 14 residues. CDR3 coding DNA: TGTGCCAGCAGTTACAATGGGTTTTATTCTGAAGCTTTCTTT. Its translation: CASSYNGFYSEAFF.

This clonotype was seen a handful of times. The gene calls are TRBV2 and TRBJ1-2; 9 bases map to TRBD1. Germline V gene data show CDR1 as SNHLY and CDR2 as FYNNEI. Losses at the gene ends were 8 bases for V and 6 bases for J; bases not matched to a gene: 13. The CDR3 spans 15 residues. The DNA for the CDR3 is TGTGCCAGCGTGGGACAGGGAAGATTAGCGGATGGCTACACCTTC. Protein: CASVGQGRLADGYTF. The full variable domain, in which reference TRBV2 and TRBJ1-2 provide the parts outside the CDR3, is EPEVTQTPSHQVTQMGQEVILRCVPISNHLYFYWYRQILGQKVEFLVSFYNNEISEKSEIFDDQFSVERPDGSNFTLKIRSTKLEDSAMYFCASVGQGRLADGYTFGSGTRLTVV.

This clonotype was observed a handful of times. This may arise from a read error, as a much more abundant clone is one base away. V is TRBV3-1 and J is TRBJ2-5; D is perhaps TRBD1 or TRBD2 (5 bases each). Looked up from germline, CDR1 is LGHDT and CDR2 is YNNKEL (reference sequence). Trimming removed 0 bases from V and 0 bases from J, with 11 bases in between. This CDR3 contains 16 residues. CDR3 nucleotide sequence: TGTGCCAGCAGCCAAGAGGGGGACGGGTACCAAGAGACCCAGTACTTC. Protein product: CASSQEGDGYQETQYF.

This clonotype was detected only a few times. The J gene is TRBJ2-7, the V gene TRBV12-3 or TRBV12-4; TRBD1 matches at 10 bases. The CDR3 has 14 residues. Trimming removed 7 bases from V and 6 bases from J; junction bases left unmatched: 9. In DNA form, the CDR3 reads TGTGCCAGCACCAGGACAGGGGGAGTGTCCGAGCAGTACTTC. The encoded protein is CASTRTGGVSEQYF.

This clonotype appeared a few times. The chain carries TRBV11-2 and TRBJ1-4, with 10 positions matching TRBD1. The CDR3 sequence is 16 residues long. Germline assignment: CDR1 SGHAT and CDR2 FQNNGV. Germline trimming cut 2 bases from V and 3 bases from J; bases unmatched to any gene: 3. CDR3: CASSLRQGAANEKLFF. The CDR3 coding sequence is TGTGCCAGCAGCTTAAGACAGGGGGCCGCTAATGAAAAACTGTTTTTT.

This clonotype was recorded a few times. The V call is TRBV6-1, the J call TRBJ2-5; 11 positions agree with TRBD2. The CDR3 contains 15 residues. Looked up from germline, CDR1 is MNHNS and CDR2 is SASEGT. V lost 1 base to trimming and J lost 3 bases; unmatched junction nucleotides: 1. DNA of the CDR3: TGTGCCAGCAGTGAAGGACTAGCGGGAAAAGAGACCCAGTACTTC. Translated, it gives CASSEGLAGKETQYF.

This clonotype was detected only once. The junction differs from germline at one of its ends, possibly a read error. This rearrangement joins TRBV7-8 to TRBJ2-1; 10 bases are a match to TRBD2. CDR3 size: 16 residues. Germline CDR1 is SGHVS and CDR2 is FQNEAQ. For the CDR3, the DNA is TGTGACAGCAGCTTAGCTAGCGGGGGCTCCTACAATGAGCAGTTCTTC. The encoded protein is CDSSLASGGSYNEQFF. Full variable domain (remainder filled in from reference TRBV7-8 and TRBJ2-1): GAGVSQSPRYKVAKRGQDVALRCDPISGHVSLFWYQQALGQGPEFLTYFQNEAQLDKSGLPSDRFFAERPEGSVSTLKIQRTQQEDSAVYLCDSSLASGGSYNEQFFGPGTRLTVL.

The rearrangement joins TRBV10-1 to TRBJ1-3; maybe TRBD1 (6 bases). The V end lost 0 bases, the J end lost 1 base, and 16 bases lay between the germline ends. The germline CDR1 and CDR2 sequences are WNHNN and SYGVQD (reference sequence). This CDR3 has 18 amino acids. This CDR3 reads CASSESFYEGGSGNTIYF. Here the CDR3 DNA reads TGCGCCAGCAGTGAGTCGTTTTATGAGGGGGGTTCTGGAAACACCATATATTTT.

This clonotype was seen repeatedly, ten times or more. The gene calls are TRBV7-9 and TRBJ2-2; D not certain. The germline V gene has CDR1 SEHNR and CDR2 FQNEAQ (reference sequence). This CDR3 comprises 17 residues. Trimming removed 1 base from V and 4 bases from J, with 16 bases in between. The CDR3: CASSLGSRFEGTGELFF. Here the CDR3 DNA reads TGTGCCAGCAGCTTAGGGTCCAGGTTTGAAGGCACCGGGGAGCTGTTTTTT.

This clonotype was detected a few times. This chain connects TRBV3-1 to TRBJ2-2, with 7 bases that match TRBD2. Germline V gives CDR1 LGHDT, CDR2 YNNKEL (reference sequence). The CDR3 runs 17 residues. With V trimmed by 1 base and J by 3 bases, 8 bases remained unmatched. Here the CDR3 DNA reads TGTGCCAGCAGCCAAGCTCGTCCCGCGGGGGACACCGGGGAGCTGTTTTTT. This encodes CASSQARPAGDTGELFF.

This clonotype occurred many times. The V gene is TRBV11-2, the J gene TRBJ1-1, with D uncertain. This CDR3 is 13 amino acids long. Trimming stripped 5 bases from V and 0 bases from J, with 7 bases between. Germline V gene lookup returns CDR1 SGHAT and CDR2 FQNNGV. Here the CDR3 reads CASSPPLNTEAFF. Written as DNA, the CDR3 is TGTGCCAGCAGCCCCCCCTTGAACACTGAAGCTTTCTTT.

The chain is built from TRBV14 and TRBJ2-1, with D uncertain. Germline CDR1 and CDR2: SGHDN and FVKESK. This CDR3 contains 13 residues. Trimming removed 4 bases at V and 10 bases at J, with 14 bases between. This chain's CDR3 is CASSRVWFGEQFF. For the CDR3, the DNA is TGTGCCAGCAGCCGAGTCTGGTTTGGGGAGCAGTTCTTC.

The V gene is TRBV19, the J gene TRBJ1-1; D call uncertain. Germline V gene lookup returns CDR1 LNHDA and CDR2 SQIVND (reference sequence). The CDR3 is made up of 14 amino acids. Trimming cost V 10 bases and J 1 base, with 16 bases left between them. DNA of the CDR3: TGTGCCACTAGAGAGGCGTGGGGGAACACTGAAGCTTTCTTT. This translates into CATREAWGNTEAFF.

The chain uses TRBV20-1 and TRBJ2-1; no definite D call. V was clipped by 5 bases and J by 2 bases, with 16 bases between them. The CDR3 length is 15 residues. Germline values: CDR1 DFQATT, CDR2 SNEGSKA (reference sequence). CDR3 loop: CSAVHWKSPYNEQFF. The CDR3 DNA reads TGCAGTGCTGTACACTGGAAAAGCCCCTACAATGAGCAGTTCTTC.

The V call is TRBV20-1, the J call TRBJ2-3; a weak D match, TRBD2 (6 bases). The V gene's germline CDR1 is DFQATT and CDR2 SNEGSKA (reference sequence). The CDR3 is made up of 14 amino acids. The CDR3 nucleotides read TGCAGCGGGGTAGGAGGGGAGGTCGCAGATACGCAGTATTTT. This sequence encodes CSGVGGEVADTQYF.

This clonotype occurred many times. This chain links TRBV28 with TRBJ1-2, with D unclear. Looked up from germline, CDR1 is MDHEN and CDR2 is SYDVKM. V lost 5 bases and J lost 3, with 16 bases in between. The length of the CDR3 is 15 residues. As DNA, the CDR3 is TGTGCCAGCAGTCCGGCCCCCCTGGAGTACTATGGCTACACCTTC. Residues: CASSPAPLEYYGYTF.

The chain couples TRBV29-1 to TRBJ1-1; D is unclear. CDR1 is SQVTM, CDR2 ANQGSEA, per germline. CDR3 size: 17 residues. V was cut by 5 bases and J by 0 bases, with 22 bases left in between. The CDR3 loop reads CSVSYLVPLHMNTEAFF. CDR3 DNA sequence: TGCAGCGTTTCCTACCTAGTTCCACTTCACATGAACACTGAAGCTTTCTTT. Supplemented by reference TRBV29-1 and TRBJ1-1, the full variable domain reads SAVISQKPSRDICQRGTSLTIQCQVDSQVTMMFWYRQQPGQSLTLIATANQGSEATYESGFVIDKFPISRPNLTFSTLTVSNMSPEDSSIYLCSVSYLVPLHMNTEAFFGQGTRLTVV.

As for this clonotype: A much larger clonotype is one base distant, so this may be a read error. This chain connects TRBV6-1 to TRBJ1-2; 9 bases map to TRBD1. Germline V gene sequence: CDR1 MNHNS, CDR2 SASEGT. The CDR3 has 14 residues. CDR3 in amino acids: CASSGYRGPYSYTF. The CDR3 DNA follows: TGTGCCAGCAGTGGTTACAGGGGGCCCTATAGCTACACCTTC.